A selection of T cell receptor beta chains follows, all from one sample in a study of cytomegalovirus exposure and HLA in healthy donors. Method: immunoSEQ multiplex PCR; TCRdb's copy keeps in-frame clones and lacks some. The sample carries about 240,000 clones, about 86% recorded once. Material for sequencing was PBMCs. These receptors all stem from a woman aged 55-70 years in good health and CMV-seropositive. The CDR3 runs from the conserved cysteine through the conserved F or W. The order of the fields is clone size, D gene, V gene, J gene, CDR3 DNA, CDR3 protein. D genes are given only for firm matches. The size entry is marked missing in some rows and otherwise reads once, few, many or a size class.

size: NA; D: NA; V: TRBV28; J: TRBJ2-6; DNA: TGTGCCAGCAGTGCCGACACCCCCTCTGGGGCCAACGTCCTGACTTTC; CDR3: CASSADTPSGANVLTF
size: NA; D: NA; V: TRBV6-5; J: TRBJ2-3; DNA: TGTGCCAGCAGGGACTCTAGCACAGATACGCAGTATTTT; CDR3: CASRDSSTDTQYF
size: NA; D: TRBD2; V: TRBV2; J: TRBJ2-5; DNA: TGTGCCAGCAGTGGGGCCGGGGGGGCGCGGAGTTGGGAGACCCAGTACTTC; CDR3: CASSGAGGARSWETQYF
size: NA; D: NA; V: TRBV29-1; J: TRBJ2-7; DNA: TGCAGCGTTAAACGCGACAGTCAGGTTGGCGAGCAGTACTTC; CDR3: CSVKRDSQVGEQYF
size: NA; D: TRBD2; V: TRBV2; J: TRBJ2-3; DNA: TGTGCCAGCAGCTGGGGGCTAGCGGGAGGAGATACGCAGTATTTT; CDR3: CASSWGLAGGDTQYF
size: NA; D: NA; V: TRBV5-1; J: TRBJ1-6; DNA: TGCGCCAGCAGCGAGGACAGCTCTCCCGTTTCACCCCTCCACTTT; CDR3: CASSEDSSPVSPLHF
size: NA; D: NA; V: TRBV12-2; J: TRBJ1-5; DNA: TGTGCAAGTCGCTTAGCGCCGGGACAAGGCAATCAGCCCCAGCATTTT; CDR3: CASRLAPGQGNQPQHF
size: NA; D: TRBD1; V: TRBV7-6; J: TRBJ1-1; DNA: TGTGCCAGCAGCCCGGACGACAGGGGTGAAGCTTTCTTT; CDR3: CASSPDDRGEAFF
size: NA; D: NA; V: TRBV2; J: TRBJ1-3; DNA: TGTGCCAGCAGTTACCAGGGTGGAAACACCATATATTTT; CDR3: CASSYQGGNTIYF
size: once; D: TRBD2; V: TRBV7-9; J: TRBJ2-3; DNA: TGTGCCAGCACCCCAGGACTAGCGGACACAGATACGCAGTATTTT; CDR3: CASTPGLADTDTQYF
size: NA; D: NA; V: TRBV19; J: TRBJ1-1; DNA: TGTGCCAGTAGTATCCCCAAGAACACTGAAGCTTTCTTT; CDR3: CASSIPKNTEAFF
size: NA; D: TRBD2; V: TRBV9; J: TRBJ2-1; DNA: TGTGCCAGCAGCGTAGGTCTAGCGGGAGCCTACAATGAGCAGTTCTTC; CDR3: CASSVGLAGAYNEQFF
size: NA; D: TRBD2; V: TRBV5-1; J: TRBJ2-7; DNA: TGCGCCAGCAGCGAAGCTAGCGGGTCTTACTACGAGCAGTACTTC; CDR3: CASSEASGSYYEQYF
size: NA; D: TRBD1; V: TRBV5-6; J: TRBJ2-5; DNA: TGTGCCAGCAGACGAGACAGGGGGGAGACCCAGTACTTC; CDR3: CASRRDRGETQYF
size: NA; D: NA; V: TRBV5-5; J: TRBJ1-1; DNA: TGTGCCAGCAGCTTACAGGAGAACACTGAAGCTTTCTTT; CDR3: CASSLQENTEAFF
size: NA; D: TRBD2; V: TRBV7-9; J: TRBJ2-4; DNA: TGTGCCAGCAGCTTAGATAGACTAGCGGGTCTGAGAGCCAAAAACATTCAGTACTTC; CDR3: CASSLDRLAGLRAKNIQYF